These 6 T cell receptor beta chains were sequenced from one sample in a study of blood T cell repertoires in COVID-19. Clones were sequenced by immunoSEQ multiplex PCR, and TCRdb holds only the in-frame ones, with some missing. The table has 150,000 to 200,000 clones, around 79% seen once. Sequencing was performed on peripheral blood. Receptor source: a woman in her seventies with acute or convalescent COVID-19.

This clone was found a few times. The chain uses TRBV15 and TRBJ1-4, with 7 bases fitting TRBD1. V lost 6 bases to trimming and J lost 0 bases; unmatched junction nucleotides: 10. The CDR3 length is 17 residues. Germline values: CDR1 LNHNV, CDR2 YYDKDF (reference sequence). CDR3 protein: CATRNSEGATTNEKLFF. CDR3 nucleotides: TGTGCCACCAGAAATTCGGAGGGGGCCACAACTAATGAAAAACTGTTTTTT.

A word on this clone: A junction boundary mismatches the germline segment, possibly from a read error. V and J are TRBV20-1 and TRBJ1-2; 7 bases match TRBD1. The CDR3 runs to 11 residues. Germline assignment: CDR1 DFQATT and CDR2 SNEGSKA (reference sequence). The CDR3 reads CSASSTPGQLF. The DNA for the CDR3 is TGCAGTGCTAGCTCTACCCCGGGACAGCTCTTC.

The chain links TRBV6-5 to TRBJ1-5, with a tentative D call TRBD1 (6 bases). This CDR3 contains 14 residues. Germline V CDR1 and CDR2: MNHEY, SVGAGI. The V end was cut by 6 bases, the J end by 4 bases, with 13 bases between. The CDR3 spells CASRNTGPNQPQHF. CDR3 nucleotide sequence: TGTGCCAGCAGGAACACAGGGCCAAATCAGCCCCAGCATTTT.

The chain recombines TRBV7-2 with TRBJ1-2; the match to TRBD1 covers 11 bases. Trimming removed 2 bases from V and 13 bases from J; junction bases left unmatched: 21. CDR3 length equals 18 residues. Germline V lookup: CDR1 SGHTA, CDR2 FQGNSA. CDR3 in DNA: TGTGCCAGCAGCTTAAAAAGTTCGGGAGTTGGGGGACAGGGGGTTTTCACCTTC. Amino acids: CASSLKSSGVGGQGVFTF.

The J gene is TRBJ2-7, the V gene TRBV10-1; TRBD1 matches 8 bases. V gave up 0 bases and J gave up 5 bases; unmatched junction bases: 3. The CDR3 has 14 residues. Germline V gene lookup returns CDR1 WNHNN and CDR2 SYGVQD (reference sequence). CDR3 DNA: TGCGCCAGCAGTGAGTCGGACAGGGTCCACGAGCAGTACTTC. Amino acid sequence: CASSESDRVHEQYF.

The CDR3 DNA reads TGTGCCAGCAGTGCGAAGCGGGAGTGGGATACGCAGTATTTT. This codes for CASSAKREWDTQYF. This rearrangement joins TRBV2 to TRBJ2-3; 8 nucleotides match TRBD2. The ends lost 4 bases at V and 6 bases at J; junction bases unmatched: 6. The germline gives CDR1 SNHLY, CDR2 FYNNEI. The CDR3 contains 14 residues.